This passage covers 23 T cell receptor beta chains from one sample sequenced in a study of T-cell memory formation after mild COVID-19. One entry per CDR3 protein results from TCRdb running MiXCR on the 5' RACE reads. Of under 200,000 distinct CDR3 sequences in the sample, roughly 31% are singletons; the top ten hold around 12%. Source material: PBMCs or a T cell subset sorted from them (not recorded which). Every receptor here comes from an adult woman who had mild COVID-19 (a few samples of this study predate the infection). Cell type and time point are not known.

This clonotype appeared a few times. DNA for the CDR3: TGCAGTGTCCGCCAAGGGACACAGAACACTGAAGCTTTCTTT. Protein sequence: CSVRQGTQNTEAFF. The genes are TRBV20-1 and TRBJ1-1, with a tentative D call TRBD1 (6 bases). The CDR3 extends over 14 amino acids. Germline assignment: CDR1 DFQATT and CDR2 SNEGSKA (reference sequence). The V end was cut by 7 bases, the J end by 1 base, with 16 bases between.

The chain carries TRBV6-5 and TRBJ2-1; 14 positions match TRBD2. In germline, CDR1 is MNHEY, CDR2 SVGAGI. The junction had 5 bases not matched to a gene; V was cut back by 6 bases and J by 7 bases. The CDR3 covers 15 residues. CDR3 DNA sequence: TGTGCCAGCAGGATCGGGACTAGCGGGAGTAATGAGCAGTTCTTC. Its translation is CASRIGTSGSNEQFF.

There are a few counts of this clonotype. J is TRBJ2-1 and V is TRBV20-1; 7 bases match TRBD2. The trim removed 6 bases at V and 8 bases at J, leaving 19 bases unmatched. Germline lookup yields CDR1 DFQATT and CDR2 SNEGSKA (reference sequence). This CDR3 has 16 amino acids. CDR3 coding DNA: TGCAGTGCCGTTTCGGCCCCGGGAGGCGACGAGGATGAGCAGTTCTTC. Translation gives CSAVSAPGGDEDEQFF.

A few counts support this clonotype. The rearrangement uses TRBV9 and TRBJ1-1; D remains unclear. The CDR3 is 15 amino acids. Trimming took 0 bases from V and 1 from J, leaving 10 bases between them. Germline CDR1 SGDLS, CDR2 YYNGEE. CDR3 amino acids: CASSVGGIRNTEAFF. The CDR3 DNA reads TGTGCCAGCAGCGTAGGAGGTATCCGGAACACTGAAGCTTTCTTT.

In this sample, this clonotype turned up a few times. The CDR3 region is CASSPGTGETDTQYF. The CDR3 DNA reads TGTGCCAGCAGCCCCGGGACAGGGGAGACAGATACGCAGTATTTT. The rearrangement joins TRBV7-3 to TRBJ2-3; 10 nucleotides line up with TRBD1. The CDR3 is 15 amino acids. Germline V gene sequence: CDR1 SGHTA, CDR2 FQGTGA. V shed 5 bases, J shed 3 bases, and the junction held 5 bases outside the gene matches.

This sequence joins TRBV3-1 and TRBJ1-2, with no clear D. Germline CDR1 LGHDT, CDR2 YNNKEL (reference sequence). The CDR3 consists of 15 residues. V was cut by 6 bases and J by 1 base, with 15 bases left in between. The CDR3 sequence: CASSPRRNLNYGYTF. Here the CDR3 DNA reads TGTGCCAGCAGTCCTCGCAGAAATCTTAACTATGGCTACACCTTC.

The chain links TRBV9 to TRBJ2-5; TRBD2 might be the D (8 bases). The CDR3 is 16 residues long. V was clipped by 6 bases and J by 4 bases, with 22 bases between them. In germline, CDR1 is SGDLS, CDR2 YYNGEE. In DNA, the CDR3 is TGTGCCAGCACCAGAGGGGGCGGGGGGCCGTTAGAGACCCAGTACTTC. This encodes CASTRGGGGPLETQYF.

J is TRBJ2-2 and V is TRBV2; 9 bases align to TRBD1. Germline V CDR1 and CDR2: SNHLY, FYNNEI. The V and J ends lost 6 bases and 4 bases, in that order; junction bases with no gene match: 3. The CDR3 consists of 14 residues. The CDR3 protein is CASRSDRGTGELFF. The CDR3 DNA follows: TGTGCCAGCAGGTCGGACAGGGGCACCGGGGAGCTGTTTTTT.

This clonotype was observed a handful of times. This sequence joins TRBV7-3 and TRBJ1-6; maybe TRBD1 (6 bases). Germline V lookup: CDR1 SGHTA, CDR2 FQGTGA. V shed 5 bases and J shed 7 bases, with 15 bases lying between them. The CDR3 length is 15 residues. The CDR3 DNA reads TGTGCCAGCAGCCCCAACCGAGGGGGAAATTCACCCCTCCACTTT. This codes for CASSPNRGGNSPLHF.

This clonotype appeared a few times. J is TRBJ2-5 and V is TRBV5-6; TRBD2 might be the D (5 bases). The V end lost 1 base, the J end lost 2 bases, and 9 bases lay between the germline ends. The CDR3 is 14 residues long. CDR1 is SGHDT, CDR2 YYEEEE, per germline. The CDR3 is CASSLSRAQETQYF. The CDR3 nucleotides are TGTGCCAGCAGCTTGTCGAGGGCGCAAGAGACCCAGTACTTC. Full variable domain (missing parts from reference TRBV5-6 and TRBJ2-5): DAGVTQSPTHLIKTRGQQVTLRCSPKSGHDTVSWYQQALGQGPQFIFQYYEEEERQRGNFPDRFSGHQFPNYSSELNVNALLLGDSALYLCASSLSRAQETQYFGPGTRLLVL.

This clonotype was found a few times. DNA for the CDR3: TGTGCCAGCAGTAGGGACAGGGTTACCTACAATGAGCAGTTCTTC. Protein sequence: CASSRDRVTYNEQFF. This chain uses TRBV9 with TRBJ2-1, with 9 nucleotides matching TRBD1. Germline CDR1 is SGDLS and CDR2 is YYNGEE. V was clipped by 5 bases and J by 2 bases; unmatched bases: 5. The CDR3 contains 15 residues.

The chain uses TRBV5-1 and TRBJ1-2; the match to TRBD1 covers 8 bases. The CDR3 consists of 13 residues. V shed 7 bases, J shed 7 bases, and the junction held 9 bases outside the gene matches. CDR1 and CDR2 from the germline V gene are SGHRS and YFSETQ. CDR3 sequence (DNA): TGCGCCAGCGGGGCGGAGACAGGGGTTGGCTACACCTTC. It is translated as CASGAETGVGYTF.

The V call is TRBV4-3, the J call TRBJ2-3; D gene unclear. Germline CDR1 reads LGHNA; CDR2 reads YSLEER. V was trimmed by 7 bases and J by 3 bases, leaving 11 bases between them. The CDR3 loop spans 13 amino acids. The CDR3 nucleotides read TGCGCCAGCACCCTCCTGGGGACAGATACGCAGTATTTT. It yields the protein CASTLLGTDTQYF.

Ten or more counts support this clonotype. The V gene is TRBV15, the J gene TRBJ2-3, with a tentative D call TRBD2 (6 bases). The CDR3 extends over 13 amino acids. CDR1 and CDR2 (germline): LNHNV, YYDKDF (reference sequence). V was clipped by 8 bases and J by 4 bases, with 13 bases between them. CDR3 loop: CATAREYPDTQYF. In DNA form, the CDR3 reads TGTGCCACCGCCCGGGAGTACCCAGATACGCAGTATTTT.

This clonotype has only a few counts. The chain has TRBV29-1 and TRBJ2-5, with D perhaps assigned TRBD1 or TRBD2 (5 bases each). The CDR3 extends over 16 amino acids. The germline V gene has CDR1 SQVTM and CDR2 ANQGSEA. Trimming left V 0 bases short and J 0 bases short, with 14 bases between. The CDR3 region is CSVEDWTGRYQETQYF. CDR3 nucleotide sequence: TGCAGCGTTGAAGATTGGACGGGACGGTACCAAGAGACCCAGTACTTC.

The J gene is TRBJ2-1, the V gene TRBV12-3 or TRBV12-4; 7 bases are shared with TRBD2. V lost 0 bases to trimming and J lost 9 bases; unmatched junction nucleotides: 8. The length of the CDR3 is 15 residues. The CDR3 here is CASSLAGGALVEQFF. The CDR3 bases are TGTGCCAGCAGTTTAGCGGGAGGGGCTTTGGTTGAGCAGTTCTTC.

The chain uses TRBV3-1 and TRBJ2-7; no reliable D call. The germline CDR1 and CDR2 sequences are LGHDT and YNNKEL (reference sequence). The CDR3 extends over 13 amino acids. Deletions cut 1 base from V and 5 bases from J, with 9 bases between. CDR3: CASSQVRRHEQYF. CDR3 bases: TGTGCCAGCAGCCAAGTAAGGAGACACGAGCAGTACTTC.

This chain joins TRBV20-1 and TRBJ1-4; tentatively, D is TRBD1 (6 bases). V was clipped by 2 bases and J by 8 bases, with 27 bases between them. Germline V CDR1 and CDR2: DFQATT, SNEGSKA (reference sequence). The CDR3 has 18 residues. The DNA for the CDR3 is TGCAGTGCTAGACTTCCGGGACACATCGGGGGTATGGGGGAAAAACTGTTTTTT. Translating it yields CSARLPGHIGGMGEKLFF.

This clonotype was detected a few times. The CDR3: CASSSRGLAAETQYF. The CDR3 DNA reads TGTGCCAGCAGTTCTCGAGGACTAGCTGCGGAGACCCAGTACTTC. The genes are TRBV7-2 and TRBJ2-5; 8 bases agree with TRBD2. CDR1 is SGHTA and CDR2 is FQGNSA in the germline V gene. V trimming: 6 bases; J trimming: 5 bases; junction bases outside the gene matches: 11. The CDR3 contains 15 residues.

This clonotype was seen a few times. This chain uses TRBV7-2 with TRBJ2-7; 7 nucleotides match TRBD1. Germline CDR1 SGHTA, CDR2 FQGNSA. This CDR3 spans 15 amino acids. The trim removed 6 bases at V and 3 bases at J, leaving 11 bases unmatched. DNA of the CDR3: TGTGCCAGCAGACTCGGGACAGCCGGATACTACGAGCAGTACTTC. Protein product: CASRLGTAGYYEQYF. Drawing the rest from reference TRBV7-2 and TRBJ2-7, the complete variable domain is GAGVSQSPSNKVTEKGKDVELRCDPISGHTALYWYRQSLGQGLEFLIYFQGNSAPDKSGLPSDRFSAERTGGSVSTLTIQRTQQEDSAVYLCASRLGTAGYYEQYFGPGTRLTVT.

The chain uses TRBV2 and TRBJ2-1; D remains ambiguous. The CDR3 has 15 amino acids. V was cut by 1 base and J by 5 bases, with 12 bases left in between. Germline CDR1 SNHLY, CDR2 FYNNEI. The CDR3 DNA follows: TGTGCCAGCAGTGAAGGGGCGGTCCCCAACAATGAGCAGTTCTTC. Translated: CASSEGAVPNNEQFF.

V usage is TRBV21-1 and J usage is TRBJ2-5. TRBV21-1 is termed a pseudogene. CDR3 size: 13 residues. The CDR3 bases are TGTGCCAGCAGCAAAGGGACCCAAGAGACCCAGTACTTC. It encodes CASSKGTQETQYF.

V and J are TRBV20-1 and TRBJ2-3; D is possibly TRBD2 (5 bases). The length of the CDR3 is 13 residues. Trimming removed 5 bases from V and 2 bases from J, with 11 bases in between. The V gene's germline CDR1 is DFQATT and CDR2 SNEGSKA (reference sequence). CDR3 DNA: TGCAGTGCTCCCCGGGGTAACACAGATACGCAGTATTTT. Translated: CSAPRGNTDTQYF.